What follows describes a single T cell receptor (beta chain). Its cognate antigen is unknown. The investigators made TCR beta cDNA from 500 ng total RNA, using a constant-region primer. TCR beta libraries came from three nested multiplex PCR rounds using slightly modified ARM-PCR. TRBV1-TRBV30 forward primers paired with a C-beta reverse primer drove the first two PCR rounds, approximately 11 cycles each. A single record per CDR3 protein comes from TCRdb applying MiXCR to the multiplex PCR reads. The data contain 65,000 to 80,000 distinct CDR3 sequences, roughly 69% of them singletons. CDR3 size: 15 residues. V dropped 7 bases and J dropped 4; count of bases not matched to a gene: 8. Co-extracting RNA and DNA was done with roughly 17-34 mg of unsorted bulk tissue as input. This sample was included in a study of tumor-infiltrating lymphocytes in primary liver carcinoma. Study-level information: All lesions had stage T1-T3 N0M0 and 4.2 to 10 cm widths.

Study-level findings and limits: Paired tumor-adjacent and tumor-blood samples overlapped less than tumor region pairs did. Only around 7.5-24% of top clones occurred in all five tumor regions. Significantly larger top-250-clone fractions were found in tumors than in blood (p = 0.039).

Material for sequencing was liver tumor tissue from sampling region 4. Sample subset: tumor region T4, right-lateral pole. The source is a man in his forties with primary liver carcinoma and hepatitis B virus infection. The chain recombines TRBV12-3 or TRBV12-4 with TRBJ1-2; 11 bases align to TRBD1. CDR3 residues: CASNRPGTGGYGYTF. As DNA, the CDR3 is TGTGCCAGCAATCGTCCCGGGACAGGGGGCTATGGCTACACCTTC.